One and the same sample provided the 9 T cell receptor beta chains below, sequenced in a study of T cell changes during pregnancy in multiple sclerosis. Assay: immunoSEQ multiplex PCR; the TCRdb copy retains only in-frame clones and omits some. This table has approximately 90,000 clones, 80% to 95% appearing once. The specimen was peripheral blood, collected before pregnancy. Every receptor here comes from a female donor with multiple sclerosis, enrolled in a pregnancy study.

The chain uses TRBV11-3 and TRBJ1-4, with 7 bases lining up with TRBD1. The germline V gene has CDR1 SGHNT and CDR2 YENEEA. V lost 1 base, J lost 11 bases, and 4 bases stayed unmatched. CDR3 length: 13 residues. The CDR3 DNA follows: TGTGCCAGCAGCTTAGGGACAGGTGGCAAACTGTTTTTT. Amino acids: CASSLGTGGKLFF.

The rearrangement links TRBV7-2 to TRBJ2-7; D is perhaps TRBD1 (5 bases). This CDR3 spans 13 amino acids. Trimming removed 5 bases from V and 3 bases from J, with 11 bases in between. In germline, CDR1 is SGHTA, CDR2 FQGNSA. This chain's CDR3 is CASSQQAFYEQYF. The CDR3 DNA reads TGTGCCAGCAGCCAACAGGCTTTCTACGAGCAGTACTTC.

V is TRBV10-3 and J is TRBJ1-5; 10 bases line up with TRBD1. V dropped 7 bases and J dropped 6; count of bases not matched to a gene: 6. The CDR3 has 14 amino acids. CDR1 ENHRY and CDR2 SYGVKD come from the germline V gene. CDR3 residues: CAITRGDRGQPQHF. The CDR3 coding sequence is TGTGCCATCACTCGTGGGGACAGGGGTCAGCCCCAGCATTTT.

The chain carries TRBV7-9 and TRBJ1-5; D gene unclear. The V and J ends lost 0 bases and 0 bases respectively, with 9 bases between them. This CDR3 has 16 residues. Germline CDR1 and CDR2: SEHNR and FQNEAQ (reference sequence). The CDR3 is CASSLAGRNSNQPQHF. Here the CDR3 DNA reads TGTGCCAGCAGCTTAGCGGGCAGAAATAGCAATCAGCCCCAGCATTTT.

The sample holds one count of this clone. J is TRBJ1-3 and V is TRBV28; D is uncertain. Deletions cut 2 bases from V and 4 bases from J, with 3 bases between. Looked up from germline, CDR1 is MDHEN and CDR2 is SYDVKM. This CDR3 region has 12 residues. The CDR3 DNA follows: TGTGCCAGCAGTTTACTCGGAAACACCATATATTTT. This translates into CASSLLGNTIYF.

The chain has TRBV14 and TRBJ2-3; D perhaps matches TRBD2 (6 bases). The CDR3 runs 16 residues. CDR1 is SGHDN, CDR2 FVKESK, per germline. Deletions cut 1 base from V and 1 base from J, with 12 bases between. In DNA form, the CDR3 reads TGTGCCAGCAGCCAAGGAGGGACTTTTCGCACAGATACGCAGTATTTT. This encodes CASSQGGTFRTDTQYF.

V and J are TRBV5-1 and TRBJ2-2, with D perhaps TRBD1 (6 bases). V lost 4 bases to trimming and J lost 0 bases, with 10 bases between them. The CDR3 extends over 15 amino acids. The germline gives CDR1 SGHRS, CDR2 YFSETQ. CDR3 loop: CASSGDRPNTGELFF. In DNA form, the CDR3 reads TGCGCCAGCAGCGGCGACAGGCCGAACACCGGGGAGCTGTTTTTT.

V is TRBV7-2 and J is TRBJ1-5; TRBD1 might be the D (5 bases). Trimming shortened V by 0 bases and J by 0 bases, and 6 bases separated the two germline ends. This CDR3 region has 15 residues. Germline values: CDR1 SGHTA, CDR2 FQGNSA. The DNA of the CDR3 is TGTGCCAGCAGCTTAGCCAGGGCTAGCAATCAGCCCCAGCATTTT. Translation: CASSLARASNQPQHF.

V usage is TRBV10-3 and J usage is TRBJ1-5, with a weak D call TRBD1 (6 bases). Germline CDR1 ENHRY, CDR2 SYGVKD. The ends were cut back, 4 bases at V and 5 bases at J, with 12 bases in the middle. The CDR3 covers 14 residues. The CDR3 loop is CAISGGRGDQPQHF. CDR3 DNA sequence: TGTGCCATCAGTGGGGGCAGGGGCGATCAGCCCCAGCATTTT.